This paragraph covers one T cell receptor beta chain sequence. Its specificity is unknown. Profiling relied on immunoSEQ multiplex PCR, and the TCRdb table lists in-frame clones only, not all of them. The data hold about 4,800 clones, with approximately 71% observed a single time. The sample comes from a study of CD8 T cell repertoires and HIV-1 epitope variants. Study details: Autologous T cell-negative cells served as antigen-presenting cells in equal numbers. The baseline condition was 1M T cells left uncultured.

Looked up from germline, CDR1 is MNHEY and CDR2 is SMNVEV (reference sequence). The CDR3 covers 14 residues. The V and J ends lost 9 bases and 5 bases, in that order; junction bases with no gene match: 6. This chain joins TRBV27 and TRBJ2-2; TRBD2 matches at 10 bases. This TCR was sampled from a male donor with HIV. Sequences were obtained from cultured CD8+ T cells derived from PBMCs. The CDR3 DNA is TGTGCCAGTGAGCCTAGCGGGAGAACCGGGGAGCTGTTTTTT. Protein sequence: CASEPSGRTGELFF.